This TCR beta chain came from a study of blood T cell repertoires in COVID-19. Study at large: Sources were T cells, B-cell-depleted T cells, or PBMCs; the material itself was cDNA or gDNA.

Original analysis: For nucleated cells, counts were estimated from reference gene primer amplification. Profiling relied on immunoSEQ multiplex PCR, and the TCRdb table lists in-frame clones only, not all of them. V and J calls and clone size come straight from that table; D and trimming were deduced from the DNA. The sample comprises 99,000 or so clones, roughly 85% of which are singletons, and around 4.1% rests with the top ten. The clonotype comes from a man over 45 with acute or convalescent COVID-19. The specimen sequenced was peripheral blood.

The CDR3 here is CASSHSIRSSGNTIYF. The CDR3 bases are TGTGCCAGCAGCCATTCCATTAGGAGCTCTGGAAACACCATATATTTT. The rearrangement joins TRBV3-1 (or the pseudogene TRBV3-2) to TRBJ1-3; no clear D gene. Germline V lookup: CDR1 LGHDT, CDR2 YNNKEL (reference sequence). Deletions cut 3 bases from V and 0 bases from J, with 12 bases between. There are 16 residues in the CDR3.